Given below is one T cell receptor beta chain in context. What this receptor recognizes is not known. Per-base qualities were not stored, and no clone one base away is much larger. This record belongs to a study of cytomegalovirus exposure and HLA in healthy donors (dated by TCRdb to about 2017). For the wider study: In an earlier analysis of around 540 of the donors, 250 to 350 Gb of sequence data and 90 million to 120 million unique TCR beta sequences from about 190 million T cells were reported. An early release that covered fewer than 800 HLA-typed donors contained approximately 300 gigabases of sequencing data and roughly 84 million unique TCR sequences. Among the roughly 400 genotyped donors, approximately 76% belonged to the genetic ancestry cluster associated with self-reported Caucasian donors. The study aimed to test whether cataloging public T cell receptors could reveal signatures of past pathogen exposure. The study profiled the T cell repertoires of under 700 subjects by immunosequencing and related them to cytomegalovirus serostatus. Besides the first cohort of around 670 subjects, a separate validation cohort made up of 120 different subjects was used. The study combined high-throughput TCR immunosequencing, statistical association of individual TCRs with disease status, and machine learning to predict cytomegalovirus infection status. In a later analysis, previously published TCR beta repertoires from 600 to 850 donors were re-analyzed and high-resolution HLA genotyping was added so that TCR occurrence patterns could be studied. Rather than drawing on any new phenotypic data, the later analysis identified candidate immune exposures from TCR beta sequences and the way those sequences occurred across donors. In an earlier analysis of a few hundred of the donors, high-throughput TCR beta sequencing was used to judge whether each TCR beta V gene segment behaved as functional or pseudogenic. Donor age, sex, ethnicity and CMV serostatus were collected together with the repertoire data. Genome-wide SNP genotypes for about 60% of the 666 donors were used in a later genetic analysis, which treated that subset as a discovery cohort. Every discovery cohort repertoire had been produced on one sequencing platform. HLA typing included class I and class II loci at four-digit resolution. Typing coverage varied by locus: roughly 629-640 donors for A, B, C, DRB1 and DQB1; approximately 500 for DQA1; more than 600 for DPA1; roughly 470 for DPB1. Because of strong linkage in the cohort, roughly five DR-DQ haplotypes were treated as single units for association and clustering. On average, roughly 200,000 unique TCR beta nucleotide sequences were sequenced per donor among 350 to 400 genotyped donors of the cohort, with around 19% of those sequences being non-productive.

Libraries came from the immunoSEQ multiplex PCR assay. For the multiplex PCR, a mixture combining 60 forward primers for TCR Vbeta segments and 13 reverse primers for TCR Jbeta segments was used. The CDR3 region of rearranged TCR beta genes was amplified from genomic DNA by a multiplex PCR assay. The Illumina HiSeq System was used to sequence the amplified TCR beta libraries as 87-base-pair reads. Per the source publication's procedure: Across the 670 or so repertoires, a later analysis counted about 81 million unique TCR beta chains, around 11 million of which were shared by at least two donors. A nearest-neighbor algorithm error-corrected the raw reads and collapsed the reads into unique sequences, merging closely related sequences to remove PCR and sequencing errors. To assign V, D and J gene segments, CDR3 sequences were aligned to IMGT reference sequences. For a sequence to be retained, a match of at least six nucleotides to both a V gene segment and a J gene segment was required. A rearrangement counted as productive if the CDR3 had no stop codons and remained in frame with V and J, and every other rearrangement counted as non-productive. Following IMGT convention, CDR3 was defined as the stretch from the second conserved V-encoded cysteine to the conserved J-encoded phenylalanine. Sequences without an unambiguous match to a single V gene segment were excluded from the earlier analysis of 450 to 750 of the donors. In an earlier analysis of around 590 of the donors, a V segment was called functional when productive rearrangements were above 56.7%, and segregating when the standard deviation between donors exceeded 5%. A statistical classification framework was built for diagnosing cytomegalovirus status from the catalog of TCR beta chain sequences. V and J gene assignment, in a later analysis, came from comparing TCR nucleotide sequences with IMGT/GENE-DB human TR gene sequences. Using the TCRdist pipeline, a later analysis assigned CDR3 sequences along with most-parsimonious VDJ recombination scenarios. In a later analysis, each TCR beta chain was defined by its CDR3 amino acid sequence together with its V-gene family, and reads lacking a unique V-gene family were excluded. To address suspected cross-contamination and a sequencing artifact, a later analysis removed a few hundred highly shared, low-generation-probability nucleotide sequences. For each public chain, a later analysis derived a clonal expansion index from normalized ranks of inferred template counts within each repertoire. A later analysis computed generation probabilities with a VDJ recombination model fitted to out-of-frame rearrangements, and checked the results against IGoR. In a later analysis, TCR-TCR, TCR-HLA and TCR-CMV co-occurrence was scored with hypergeometric tests, and a repertoire-size bias correction was applied to TCR pairs. A later analysis estimated false discovery rates by permuting HLA or CMV assignments 20 times. A later analysis grouped co-occurring TCRs with DBSCAN, adding TCRdist sequence similarity when clustering within HLA-allele-positive subsets. Repertoires with fewer than 30,000 or more than 120,000 public chains were left out of co-occurrence clustering, as were a few repertoires with anomalous nucleotide sharing. Sourced from immuneACCESS, this table was stored by TCRdb with only in-frame sequences that have V and J called. A share of the clones is absent; for the studies checked, an unresolved V gene accounts for under half, and the remainder has no known explanation. D and trimming come from the DNA, and the V and J calls and clone size come from that table. The sample yields some 88,000 clones; about 60% were counted once. The top ten clonotypes cover approximately 6% of the sample.

From the cysteine through the phenylalanine, the CDR3 covers 15 amino acids. Just CDR3 DNA is preserved here, 45 bases in frame from base 1. V is cut back by 4 bases and J by 2 bases, with 3 bases in the junction unmatched. The germline V gene (reference sequence) yields SGHNT for CDR1 and YYREEE for CDR2. The cohort was made up of around 720 healthy bone marrow donors. At the time of sampling, every cohort member was nominally healthy, though immune exposures that went unrecorded were likely present. The donor was CMV seronegative and belonged to the group of 352 seronegative cohort members. A peripheral blood sample was provided by each donor, and peripheral blood mononuclear cells were used for TCR beta sequencing. The Qiagen DNeasy Blood Extraction Kit was used to extract genomic DNA from the blood cell samples. Broader findings and caveats from the paper: The presence/absence analyses assumed that sequencing depth was roughly uniform across donors, and that assumption may not be true. A later analysis reported that several top co-occurrence clusters appeared linked to parvovirus B19, influenza, CMV and Epstein-Barr virus. A later analysis associated 16,951 TCR beta sequences with specific HLA alleles at a false discovery rate of 0.05. In an earlier analysis of approximately 590 of the donors, most TCR beta V segments were observed in productive rearrangements about 87% or about 30% of the time, broadly matching IMGT annotations. According to a later analysis, TCR association rates differed among HLA loci, with DRB1 alleles showing the most associated TCRs and HLA-C alleles showing the fewest. Cytomegalovirus status was reported to be diagnosed by the classifier with high specificity and sensitivity in both the original and validation cohorts. Some IMGT-functional V segments, including TRBV6-2 and TRBV6-3, could not be distinguished by the 87-base-pair reads and were therefore excluded. In a later analysis, HLA-associated TCR beta chains were found to be more clonally expanded and to have lower generation probabilities than equally common non-associated chains. A further reported finding was that TCR beta sequences accurately predicted the HLA-A and HLA-B alleles for most subjects in the first cohort. Because HLA typing was unavailable for some donors at each locus, only the typed subset was used in association tests. A group of highly shared sequence variants was considered likely to be a technical artifact of the sequencing pipeline. A later genetic analysis associated a missense DCLRE1C variant with V-gene and J-gene trimming of TCR beta chains, and an independent cohort replicated the association. CMV serostatus was the only immune exposure information available for the cohort. Three of the identified cytomegalovirus-associated TCR beta chains were confirmed in vitro to be specific for cytomegalovirus antigens. In a later analysis, most CMV-associated TCR beta chains were found to appear HLA-restricted, with HLA associations seemingly driven largely by CMV exposure. Because counts were too low, seventeen rarely observed V segments, including chromosome 9 orphons, were left out of the earlier analysis of 587 of the donors. A later genetic analysis reported fewer N-insertions in productive TCRs among donors in an Asian-associated ancestry cluster than the roughly 620-donor mean. In this cohort, only TCR beta chains were sequenced, and detectable features were limited by the absence of alpha or paired-chain data. Strong co-occurrence of HLA alleles, especially DR and DQ, made assigning TCR associations to individual alleles difficult. A total of 150 to 200 TCR beta chains were listed by the study as associated with cytomegalovirus. Linkage disequilibrium might explain the correlated functional status among segregating V segments, but an unknown experimental factor could not be ruled out. Across donors, most TCR sequences were observed very rarely, whereas some public TCRs were present in many individuals. The authors suggested that the approach could potentially be generalized to other disease states and immunological phenotypes.

The source material was PBMCs. The chain was built from TRBV5-4 and TRBJ2-7, with 13 bases matching TRBD2. The TCR sequence derives from a woman in her 30s in good health and CMV-seronegative. The bases are TGTGCCAGCAGCGGGACTAGCGGGACTCCCTACGAGCAGTACTTC. This sequence encodes CASSGTSGTPYEQYF.